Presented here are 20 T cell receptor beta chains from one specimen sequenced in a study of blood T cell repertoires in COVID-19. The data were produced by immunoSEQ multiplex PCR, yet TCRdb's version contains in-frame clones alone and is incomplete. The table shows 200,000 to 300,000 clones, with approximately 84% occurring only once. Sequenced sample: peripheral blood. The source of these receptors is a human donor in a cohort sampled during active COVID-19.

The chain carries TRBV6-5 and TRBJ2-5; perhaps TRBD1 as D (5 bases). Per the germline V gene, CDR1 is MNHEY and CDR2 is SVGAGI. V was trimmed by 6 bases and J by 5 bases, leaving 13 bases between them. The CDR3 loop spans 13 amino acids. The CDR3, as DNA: TGTGCCAGCAGCAAAAGGGGTCCGGAGACCCAGTACTTC. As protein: CASSKRGPETQYF.

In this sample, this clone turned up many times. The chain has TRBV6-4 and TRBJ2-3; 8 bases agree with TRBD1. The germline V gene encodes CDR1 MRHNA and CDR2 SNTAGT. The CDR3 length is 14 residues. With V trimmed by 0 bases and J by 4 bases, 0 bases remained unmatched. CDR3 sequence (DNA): TGTGCCAGCAGTGACTCACAGGGGGCAGATACGCAGTATTTT. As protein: CASSDSQGADTQYF.

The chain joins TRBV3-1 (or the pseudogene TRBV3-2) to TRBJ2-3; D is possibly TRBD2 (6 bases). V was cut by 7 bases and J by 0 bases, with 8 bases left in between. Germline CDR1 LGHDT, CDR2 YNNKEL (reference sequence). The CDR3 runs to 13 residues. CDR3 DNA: TGTGCCAGCAACAGCGGGAGCACAGATACGCAGTATTTT. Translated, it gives CASNSGSTDTQYF.

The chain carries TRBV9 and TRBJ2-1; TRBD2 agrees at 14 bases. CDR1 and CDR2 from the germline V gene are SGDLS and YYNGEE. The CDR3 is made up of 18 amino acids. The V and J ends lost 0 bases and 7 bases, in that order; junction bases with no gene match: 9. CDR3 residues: CASSVEYRTSGGPNEQFF. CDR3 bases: TGTGCCAGCAGCGTAGAATATCGGACTAGCGGGGGGCCTAATGAGCAGTTCTTC. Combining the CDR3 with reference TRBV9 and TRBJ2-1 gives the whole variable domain DSGVTQTPKHLITATGQRVTLRCSPRSGDLSVYWYQQSLDQGLQFLIQYYNGEERAKGNILERFSAQQFPDLHSELNLSSLELGDSALYFCASSVEYRTSGGPNEQFFGPGTRLTVL.

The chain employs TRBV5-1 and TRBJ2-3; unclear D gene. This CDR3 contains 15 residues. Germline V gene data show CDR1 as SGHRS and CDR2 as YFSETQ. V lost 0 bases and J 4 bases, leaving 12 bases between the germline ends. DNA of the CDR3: TGCGCCAGCAGCTTGGGAACAGAGTACCCAGATACGCAGTATTTT. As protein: CASSLGTEYPDTQYF.

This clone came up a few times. The CDR3 loop is CASLFGRGNSPLHF. CDR3 in DNA: TGTGCCAGCCTGTTCGGCAGGGGTAATTCACCCCTCCACTTT. This chain joins TRBV2 and TRBJ1-6; the D gene is possibly TRBD1 (6 bases). Germline assignment: CDR1 SNHLY and CDR2 FYNNEI. With 8 bases removed from V and 6 bases from J, the gap between germline ends came to 14 bases. The CDR3 spans 14 residues.

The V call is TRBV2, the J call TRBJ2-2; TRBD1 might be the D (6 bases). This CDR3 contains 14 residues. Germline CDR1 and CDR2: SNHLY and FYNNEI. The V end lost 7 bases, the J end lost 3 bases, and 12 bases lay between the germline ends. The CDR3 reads CASKKGQYTGELFF. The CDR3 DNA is TGTGCCAGCAAGAAGGGACAATACACCGGGGAGCTGTTTTTT. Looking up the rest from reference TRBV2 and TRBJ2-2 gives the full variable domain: EPEVTQTPSHQVTQMGQEVILRCVPISNHLYFYWYRQILGQKVEFLVSFYNNEISEKSEIFDDQFSVERPDGSNFTLKIRSTKLEDSAMYFCASKKGQYTGELFFGEGSRLTVL.

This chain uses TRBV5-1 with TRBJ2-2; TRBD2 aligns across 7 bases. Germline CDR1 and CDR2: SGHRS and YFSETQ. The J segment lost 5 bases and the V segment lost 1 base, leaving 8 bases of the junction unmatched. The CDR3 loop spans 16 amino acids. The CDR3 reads CASSLIRGEGTGELFF. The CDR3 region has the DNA TGCGCCAGCAGCTTGATTCGGGGGGAAGGAACCGGGGAGCTGTTTTTT.

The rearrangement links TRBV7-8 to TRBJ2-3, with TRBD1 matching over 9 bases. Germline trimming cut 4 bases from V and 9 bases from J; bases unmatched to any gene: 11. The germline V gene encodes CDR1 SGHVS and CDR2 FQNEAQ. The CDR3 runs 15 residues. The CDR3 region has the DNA TGTGCCAGCAGCTCTAGGGTAGGGACAGGGATGACGCAGTATTTT. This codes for CASSSRVGTGMTQYF.

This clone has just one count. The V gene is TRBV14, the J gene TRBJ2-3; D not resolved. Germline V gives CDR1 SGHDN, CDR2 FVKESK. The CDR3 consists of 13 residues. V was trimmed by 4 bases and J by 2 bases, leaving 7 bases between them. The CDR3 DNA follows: TGTGCCAGCAGCCCCATCCCCACAGATACGCAGTATTTT. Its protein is CASSPIPTDTQYF.

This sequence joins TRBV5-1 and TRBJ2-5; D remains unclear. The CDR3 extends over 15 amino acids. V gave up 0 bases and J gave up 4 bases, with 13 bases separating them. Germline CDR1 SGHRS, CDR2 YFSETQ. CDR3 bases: TGCGCCAGCAGCTTGGGTTTGGTCAGGCGAGAGACCCAGTACTTC. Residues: CASSLGLVRRETQYF. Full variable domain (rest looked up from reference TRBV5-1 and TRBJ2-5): KAGVTQTPRYLIKTRGQQVTLSCSPISGHRSVSWYQQTPGQGLQFLFEYFSETQRNKGNFPGRFSGRQFSNSRSEMNVSTLELGDSALYLCASSLGLVRRETQYFGPGTRLLVL.

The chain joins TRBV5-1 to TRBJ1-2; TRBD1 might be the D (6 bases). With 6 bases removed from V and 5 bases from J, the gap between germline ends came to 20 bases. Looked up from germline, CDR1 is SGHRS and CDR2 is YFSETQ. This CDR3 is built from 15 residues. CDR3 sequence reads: CASTDGGRFGYGYTF. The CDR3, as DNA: TGCGCCAGCACAGACGGGGGGCGGTTTGGTTATGGCTACACCTTC. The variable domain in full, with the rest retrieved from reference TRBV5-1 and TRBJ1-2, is KAGVTQTPRYLIKTRGQQVTLSCSPISGHRSVSWYQQTPGQGLQFLFEYFSETQRNKGNFPGRFSGRQFSNSRSEMNVSTLELGDSALYLCASTDGGRFGYGYTFGSGTRLTVV.

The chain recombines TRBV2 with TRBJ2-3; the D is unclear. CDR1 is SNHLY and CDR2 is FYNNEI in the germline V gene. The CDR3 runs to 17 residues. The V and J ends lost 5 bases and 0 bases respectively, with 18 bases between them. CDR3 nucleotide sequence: TGTGCCAGCAGTCCCCCGAAACAGAGATTTAGCACAGATACGCAGTATTTT. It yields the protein CASSPPKQRFSTDTQYF.

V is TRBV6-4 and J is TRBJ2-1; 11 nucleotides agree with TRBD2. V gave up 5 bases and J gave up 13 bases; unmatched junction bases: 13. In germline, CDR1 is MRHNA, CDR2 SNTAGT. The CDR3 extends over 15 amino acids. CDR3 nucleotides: TGTGCCAGCAGTCCCTTGACTAGCGGGGATACCAAACAGTTCTTC. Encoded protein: CASSPLTSGDTKQFF.

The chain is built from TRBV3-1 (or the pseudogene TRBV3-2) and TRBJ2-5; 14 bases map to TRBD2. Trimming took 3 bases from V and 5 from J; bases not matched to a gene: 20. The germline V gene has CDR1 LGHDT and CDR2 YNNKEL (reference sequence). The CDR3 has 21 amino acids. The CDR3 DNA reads TGTGCCAGCAGCCAGGGAGGATTCGGGACTAGCGGGAGAGCTAAGCGGGAGACCCAGTACTTC. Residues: CASSQGGFGTSGRAKRETQYF.

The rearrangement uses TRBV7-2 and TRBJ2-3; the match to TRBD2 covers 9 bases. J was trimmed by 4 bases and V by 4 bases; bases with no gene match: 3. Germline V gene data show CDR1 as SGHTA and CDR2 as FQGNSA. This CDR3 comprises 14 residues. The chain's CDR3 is CASSSRLAADTQYF. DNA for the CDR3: TGTGCCAGCAGCTCGCGACTAGCGGCAGATACGCAGTATTTT.

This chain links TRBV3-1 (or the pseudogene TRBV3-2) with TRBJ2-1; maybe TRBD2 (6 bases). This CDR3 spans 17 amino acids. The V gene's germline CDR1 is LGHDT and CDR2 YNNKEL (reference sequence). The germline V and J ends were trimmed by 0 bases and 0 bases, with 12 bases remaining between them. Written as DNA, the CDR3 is TGTGCCAGCAGCCAAGACCCCGCGGGGAGCTCCTACAATGAGCAGTTCTTC. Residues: CASSQDPAGSSYNEQFF.

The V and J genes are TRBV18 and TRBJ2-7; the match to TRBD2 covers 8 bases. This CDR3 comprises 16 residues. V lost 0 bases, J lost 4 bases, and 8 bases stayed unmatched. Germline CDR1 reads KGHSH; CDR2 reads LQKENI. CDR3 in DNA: TGTGCCAGCTCACCACCATTAGCTAGCGGGCAGTACGAGCAGTACTTC. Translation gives CASSPPLASGQYEQYF. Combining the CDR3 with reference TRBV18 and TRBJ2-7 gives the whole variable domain NAGVMQNPRHLVRRRGQEARLRCSPMKGHSHVYWYRQLPEEGLKFMVYLQKENIIDESGMPKERFSAEFPKEGPSILRIQQVVRGDSAAYFCASSPPLASGQYEQYFGPGTRLTVT.

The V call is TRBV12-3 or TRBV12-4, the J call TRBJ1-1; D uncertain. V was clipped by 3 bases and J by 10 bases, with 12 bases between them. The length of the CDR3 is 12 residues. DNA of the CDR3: TGTGCCAGCAGTTTGTTGGGCGGGATAGCTTTCTTT. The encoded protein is CASSLLGGIAFF.

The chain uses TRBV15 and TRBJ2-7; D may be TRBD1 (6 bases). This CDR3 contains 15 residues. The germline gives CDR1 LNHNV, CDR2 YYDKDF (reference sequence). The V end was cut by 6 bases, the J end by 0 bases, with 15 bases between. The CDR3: CATRDSRDNSYEQYF. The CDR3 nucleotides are TGTGCCACCAGGGATTCCCGGGACAACTCCTACGAGCAGTACTTC. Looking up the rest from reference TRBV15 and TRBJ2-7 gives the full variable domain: DAMVIQNPRYQVTQFGKPVTLSCSQTLNHNVMYWYQQKSSQAPKLLFHYYDKDFNNEADTPDNFQSRRPNTSFCFLDIRSPGLGDTAMYLCATRDSRDNSYEQYFGPGTRLTVT.